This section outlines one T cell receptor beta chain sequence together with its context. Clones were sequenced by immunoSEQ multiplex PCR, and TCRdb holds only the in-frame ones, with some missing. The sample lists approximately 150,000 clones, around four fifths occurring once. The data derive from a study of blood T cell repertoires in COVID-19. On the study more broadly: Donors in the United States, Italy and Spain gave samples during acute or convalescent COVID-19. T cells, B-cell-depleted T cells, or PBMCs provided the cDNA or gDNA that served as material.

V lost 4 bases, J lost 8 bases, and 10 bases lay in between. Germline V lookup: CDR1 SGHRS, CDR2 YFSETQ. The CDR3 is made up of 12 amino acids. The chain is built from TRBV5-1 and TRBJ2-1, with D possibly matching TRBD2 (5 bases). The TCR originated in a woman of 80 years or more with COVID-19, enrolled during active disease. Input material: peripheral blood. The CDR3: CASSRTFDEQFF. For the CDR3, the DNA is TGCGCCAGCAGCAGGACTTTCGATGAGCAGTTCTTC.